This entry describes one TCR beta chain. The data are from a study of T cell responses to AZD1222 COVID-19 vaccine. CDR1 is MDHEN, CDR2 SYDVKM, per germline. Trimming pared 4 bases from V and 0 bases from J, leaving 16 bases between. This CDR3 has 18 residues. Sequencing used immunoSEQ multiplex PCR; TCRdb keeps in-frame clones, though not all of them. The sample lists 150,000 to 200,000 clones, 90% to 95% occurring once. The source material was peripheral blood, sampled 28 days after the second AZD1222 dose. The receptor comes from an adult who received the AZD1222 COVID-19 vaccine. This chain joins TRBV28 and TRBJ1-6, with D possibly matching TRBD1 (6 bases). CDR3 loop: CASSSRSTGYSYNSPLHF. CDR3 DNA: TGTGCCAGCAGTTCTAGGTCGACAGGCTACTCCTATAATTCACCCCTCCACTTT.